This T cell receptor beta chain is from a study of identical twins. This clonotype was observed a few times. With V trimmed by 4 bases and J by 4 bases, 3 bases remained unmatched. Germline CDR1 KGHDR, CDR2 SFDVKD. There are 14 residues in the CDR3. Unique molecular identifiers were present on the cDNA, and a universal primer site came from template switching. TCRdb redid the calling of the 5' RACE reads with MiXCR, one entry per CDR3 protein. This table holds 500,000 to 700,000 distinct CDR3 sequences, just over 7% found once. These data were also filed under a second study, of yellow fever vaccine responses in identical twins.

This chain joins TRBV24-1 and TRBJ1-5, with 7 bases aligning to TRBD1. The sequencing sample was made of PBMCs. The origin of this receptor is a woman aged 18-29 years in good health. CDR3 bases: TGTGCCACCAGTGACCCGACAGGGAATCAGCCCCAGCATTTT. Translating gives CATSDPTGNQPQHF.